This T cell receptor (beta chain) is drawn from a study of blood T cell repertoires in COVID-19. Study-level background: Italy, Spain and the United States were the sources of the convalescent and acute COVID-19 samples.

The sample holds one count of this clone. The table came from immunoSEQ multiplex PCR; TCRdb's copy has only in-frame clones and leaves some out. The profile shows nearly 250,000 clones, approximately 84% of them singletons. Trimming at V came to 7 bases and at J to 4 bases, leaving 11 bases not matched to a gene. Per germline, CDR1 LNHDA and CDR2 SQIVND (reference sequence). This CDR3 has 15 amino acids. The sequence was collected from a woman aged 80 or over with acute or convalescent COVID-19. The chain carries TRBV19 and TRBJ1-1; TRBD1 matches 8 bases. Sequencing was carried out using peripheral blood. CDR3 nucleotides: TGTGCCAGTATCCCCCCCAGGGGGCGCGGCACTGAAGCTTTCTTT. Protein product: CASIPPRGRGTEAFF.